This TCR beta chain derives from a study of blood T cells in healthy people across ages. The CDR3 consists of 15 residues. Germline CDR1 reads SGHRS; CDR2 reads YFSETQ. Trimming cost V 4 bases and J 3 bases, with 16 bases left between them. Points from the study as a whole: Across samples, TCR beta diversity tracked strongly with naive T cell percentage. The fall in TCR beta diversity per million T cells was roughly linear with age.

Of note for this clonotype: What it binds is unknown.

Then a second PCR, running about 6 to 11 cycles, was carried out with a sample-barcoded 5' primer and a J-beta primer mix. Sequencing of every sample gave 2.5 million or more CDR3-containing paired-end reads. Each CDR3 protein gets one entry after TCRdb re-called the 5' RACE reads with MiXCR. Altogether 590,000 or so distinct CDR3 sequences are present, 25% to 30% being singletons, with the ten largest covering about 15%. The chain links TRBV5-1 to TRBJ1-1; D unclear. The source material was blood. The clonotype was recovered from a woman of 80 years or more in good health. For the CDR3, the DNA is TGCGCCAGCAGCCGAACGGGCCGCCAGGACACTGAAGCTTTCTTT. Translation gives CASSRTGRQDTEAFF.